The text below deals with one T cell receptor beta chain. J gave up 8 bases and V 6 bases, and 11 bases lay outside the gene matches. The CDR3 runs to 15 residues. Germline values: CDR1 MDHEN, CDR2 SYDVKM. Generated by immunoSEQ multiplex PCR, the TCRdb table keeps only in-frame clones and is missing some. The sample records 60,000 to 90,000 clones, about 85% being singletons. This record belongs to a study of OX40 agonist ivuxolimab in advanced cancers. Study-level background: Ivuxolimab, which is an agonistic anti-OX40 (CD134) antibody, was administered to the patients. Each dose-escalation patient presented with hepatocellular carcinoma, melanoma, renal cell or head and neck cancer. Participants averaged 60 years of age (range roughly 23 to 80) and were roughly 80% male.

Peripheral blood came from all dose cohorts at three timepoints. The source material was CD4+ or CD8+ T cells sorted from blood, sampled in a trial of the OX40 agonist ivuxolimab. The TCR was taken from an adult with an advanced solid tumor such as melanoma, head and neck, liver or kidney cancer. V and J are TRBV28 and TRBJ2-1; 9 bases are a match to TRBD2. The CDR3: CASSTTGGGVDEQFF. DNA for the CDR3: TGTGCCAGCAGCACCACTGGCGGGGGGGTGGATGAGCAGTTCTTC.